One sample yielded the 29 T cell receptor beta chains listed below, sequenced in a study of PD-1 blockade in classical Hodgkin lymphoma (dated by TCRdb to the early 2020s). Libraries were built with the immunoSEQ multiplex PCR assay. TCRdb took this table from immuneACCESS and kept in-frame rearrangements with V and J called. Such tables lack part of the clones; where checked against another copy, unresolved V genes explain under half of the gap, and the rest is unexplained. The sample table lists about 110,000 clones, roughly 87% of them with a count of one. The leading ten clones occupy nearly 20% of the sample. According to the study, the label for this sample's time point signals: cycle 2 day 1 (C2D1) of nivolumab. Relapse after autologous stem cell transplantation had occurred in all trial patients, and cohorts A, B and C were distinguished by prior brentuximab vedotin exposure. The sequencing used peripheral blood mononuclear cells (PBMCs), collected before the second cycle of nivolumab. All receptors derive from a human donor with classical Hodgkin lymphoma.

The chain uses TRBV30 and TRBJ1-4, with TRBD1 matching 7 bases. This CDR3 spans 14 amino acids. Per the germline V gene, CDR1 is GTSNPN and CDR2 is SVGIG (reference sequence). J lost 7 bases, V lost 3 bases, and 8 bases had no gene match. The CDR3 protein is CAWSHGQAGEKLFF. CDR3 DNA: TGTGCCTGGAGCCACGGACAGGCGGGTGAAAAACTGTTTTTT.

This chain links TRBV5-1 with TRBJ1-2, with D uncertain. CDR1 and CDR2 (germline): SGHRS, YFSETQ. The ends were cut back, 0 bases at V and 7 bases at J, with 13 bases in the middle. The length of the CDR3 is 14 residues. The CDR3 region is CASSLEQAISGYTF. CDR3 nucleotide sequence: TGCGCCAGCAGCTTGGAGCAGGCCATCAGTGGCTACACCTTC.

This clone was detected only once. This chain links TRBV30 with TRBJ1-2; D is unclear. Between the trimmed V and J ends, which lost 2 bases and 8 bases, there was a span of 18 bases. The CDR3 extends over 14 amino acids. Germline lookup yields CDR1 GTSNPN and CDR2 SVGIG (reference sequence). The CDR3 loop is CAWSPSFLGKGYTF. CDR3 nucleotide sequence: TGTGCCTGGAGTCCGTCCTTTCTGGGGAAGGGCTACACCTTC.

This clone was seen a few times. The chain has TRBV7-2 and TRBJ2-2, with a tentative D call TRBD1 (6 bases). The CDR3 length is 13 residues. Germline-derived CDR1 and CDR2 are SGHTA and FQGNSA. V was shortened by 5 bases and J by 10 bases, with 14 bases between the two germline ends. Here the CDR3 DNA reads TGTGCCAGCAGCCAGGGGAAGATCGCGGAGCTGTTTTTT. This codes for CASSQGKIAELFF.

The CDR3 DNA reads as TGTGCCAGCAGCCCCGGGGGGACAGGGGGCACAGATACGCAGTATTTT. It specifies CASSPGGTGGTDTQYF. The chain combines TRBV11-3 with TRBJ2-3, with 10 bases fitting TRBD1. This CDR3 has 16 residues. Trimming cost V 5 bases and J 1 base; bases outside gene matches: 6. The germline CDR1 and CDR2 sequences are SGHNT and YENEEA.

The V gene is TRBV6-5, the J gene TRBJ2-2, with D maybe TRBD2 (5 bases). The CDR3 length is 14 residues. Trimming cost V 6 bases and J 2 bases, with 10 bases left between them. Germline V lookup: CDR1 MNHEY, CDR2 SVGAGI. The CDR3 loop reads CASSGVLNTGELFF. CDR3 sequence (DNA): TGTGCCAGCAGCGGGGTGTTAAACACCGGGGAGCTGTTTTTT.

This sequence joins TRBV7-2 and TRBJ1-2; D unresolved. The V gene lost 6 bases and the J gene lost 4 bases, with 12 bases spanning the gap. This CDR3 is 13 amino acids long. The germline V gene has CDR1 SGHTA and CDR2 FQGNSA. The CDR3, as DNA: TGTGCCAGCAGTACGGAAATGAGCTATGGCTACACCTTC. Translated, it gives CASSTEMSYGYTF.

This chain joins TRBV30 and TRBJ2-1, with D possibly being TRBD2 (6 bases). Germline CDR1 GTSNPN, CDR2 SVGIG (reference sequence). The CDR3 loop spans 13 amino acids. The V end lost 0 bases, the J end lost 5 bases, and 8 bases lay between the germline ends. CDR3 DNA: TGTGCCTGGAGTGTCTTAGCGGACAATGAGCAGTTCTTC. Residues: CAWSVLADNEQFF.

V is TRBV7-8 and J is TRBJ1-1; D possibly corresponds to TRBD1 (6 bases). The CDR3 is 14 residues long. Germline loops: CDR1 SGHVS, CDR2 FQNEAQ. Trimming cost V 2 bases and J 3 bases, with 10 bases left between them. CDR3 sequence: CASSLTQGDTEAFF. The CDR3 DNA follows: TGTGCCAGCAGCTTAACACAGGGTGACACTGAAGCTTTCTTT.

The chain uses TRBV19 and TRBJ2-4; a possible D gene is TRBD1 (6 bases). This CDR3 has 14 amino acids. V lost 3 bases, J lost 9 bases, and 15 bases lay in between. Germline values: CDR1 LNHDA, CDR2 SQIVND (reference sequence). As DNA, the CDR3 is TGTGCCAGTAGTATTCTCTTCCAGGGGAGCATTCAGTACTTC. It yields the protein CASSILFQGSIQYF.

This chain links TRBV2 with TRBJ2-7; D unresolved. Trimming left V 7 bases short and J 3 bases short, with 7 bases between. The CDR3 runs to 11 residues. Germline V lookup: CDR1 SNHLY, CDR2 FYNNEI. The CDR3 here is CASTLGYEQYF. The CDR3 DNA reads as TGTGCCAGCACTCTAGGCTACGAGCAGTACTTC.

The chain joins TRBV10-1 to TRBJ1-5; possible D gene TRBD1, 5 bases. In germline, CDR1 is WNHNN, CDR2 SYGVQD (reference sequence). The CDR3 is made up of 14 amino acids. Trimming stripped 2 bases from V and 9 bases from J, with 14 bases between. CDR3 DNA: TGCGCCAGCAGTGAGGGGTCAGGGTCACGGCCCCAGCATTTT. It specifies CASSEGSGSRPQHF.

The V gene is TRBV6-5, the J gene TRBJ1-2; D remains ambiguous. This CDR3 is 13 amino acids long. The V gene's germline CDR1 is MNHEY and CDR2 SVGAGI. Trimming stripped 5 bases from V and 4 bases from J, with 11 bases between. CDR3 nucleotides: TGTGCCAGCAGTCTAGGGATGGCCTATGGCTACACCTTC. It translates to CASSLGMAYGYTF.

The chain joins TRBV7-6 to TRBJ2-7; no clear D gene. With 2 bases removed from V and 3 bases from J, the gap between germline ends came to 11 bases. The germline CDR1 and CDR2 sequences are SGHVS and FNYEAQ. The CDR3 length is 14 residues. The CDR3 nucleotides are TGTGCCAGCAGCTTAATGGATACCGACTACGAGCAGTACTTC. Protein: CASSLMDTDYEQYF.

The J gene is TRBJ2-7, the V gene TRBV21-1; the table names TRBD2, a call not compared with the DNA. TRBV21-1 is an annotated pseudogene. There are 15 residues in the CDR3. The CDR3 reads CASSTTSASLSEQYF. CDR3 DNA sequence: TGTGCCAGCAGCACAACTAGCGCGAGTCTGTCCGAGCAGTACTTC.

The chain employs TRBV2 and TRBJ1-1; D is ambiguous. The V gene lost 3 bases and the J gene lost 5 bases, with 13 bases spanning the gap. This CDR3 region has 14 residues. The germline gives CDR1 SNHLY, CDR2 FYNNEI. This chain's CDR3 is CASSDPLVRTEAFF. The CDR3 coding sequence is TGTGCCAGCAGTGACCCTCTAGTCCGGACTGAAGCTTTCTTT.

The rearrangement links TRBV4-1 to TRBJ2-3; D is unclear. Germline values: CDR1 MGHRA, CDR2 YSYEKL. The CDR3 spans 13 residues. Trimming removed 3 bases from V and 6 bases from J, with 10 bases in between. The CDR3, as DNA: TGCGCCAGCAGCCAGAGCAGATGGGATACGCAGTATTTT. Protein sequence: CASSQSRWDTQYF.

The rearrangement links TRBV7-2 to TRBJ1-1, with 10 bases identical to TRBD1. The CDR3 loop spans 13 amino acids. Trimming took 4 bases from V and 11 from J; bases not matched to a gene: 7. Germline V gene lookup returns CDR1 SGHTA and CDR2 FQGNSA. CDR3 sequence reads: CASSSGQGLRAFF. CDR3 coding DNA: TGTGCCAGCAGCTCGGGACAGGGGCTGAGGGCTTTCTTT.

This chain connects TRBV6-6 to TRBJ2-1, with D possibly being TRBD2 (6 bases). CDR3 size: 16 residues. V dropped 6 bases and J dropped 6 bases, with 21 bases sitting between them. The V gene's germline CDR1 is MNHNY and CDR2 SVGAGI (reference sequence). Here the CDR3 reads CASRRDLGGRGNEQFF. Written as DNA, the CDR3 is TGTGCCAGCAGACGTGACTTGGGGGGAAGGGGCAATGAGCAGTTCTTC.

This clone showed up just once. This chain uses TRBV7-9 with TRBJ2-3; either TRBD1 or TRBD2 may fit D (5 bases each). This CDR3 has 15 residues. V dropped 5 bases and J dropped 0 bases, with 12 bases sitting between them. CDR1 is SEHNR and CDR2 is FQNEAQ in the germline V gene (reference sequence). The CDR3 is CASSPGTISTDTQYF. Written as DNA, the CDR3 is TGTGCCAGCAGCCCCGGGACCATCAGCACAGATACGCAGTATTTT.

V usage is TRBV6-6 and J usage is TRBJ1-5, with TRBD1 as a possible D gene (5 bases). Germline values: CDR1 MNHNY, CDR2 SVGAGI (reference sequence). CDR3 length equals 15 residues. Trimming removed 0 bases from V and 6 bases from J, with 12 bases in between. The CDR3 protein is CASSYSSERGQPQHF. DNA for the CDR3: TGTGCCAGCAGTTACTCGTCGGAAAGGGGTCAGCCCCAGCATTTT.

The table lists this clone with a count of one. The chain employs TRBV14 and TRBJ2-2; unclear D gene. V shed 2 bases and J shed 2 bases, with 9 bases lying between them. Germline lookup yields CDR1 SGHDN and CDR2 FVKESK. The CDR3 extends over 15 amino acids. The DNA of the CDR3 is TGTGCCAGCAGCCAACAGCGAACTAACACCGGGGAGCTGTTTTTT. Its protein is CASSQQRTNTGELFF.

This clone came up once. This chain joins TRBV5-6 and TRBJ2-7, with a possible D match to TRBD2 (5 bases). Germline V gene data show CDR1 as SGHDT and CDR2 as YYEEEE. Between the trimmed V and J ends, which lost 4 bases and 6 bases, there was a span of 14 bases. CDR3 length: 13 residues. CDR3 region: CASSPGGGGEQYF. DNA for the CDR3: TGTGCCAGCAGCCCCGGTGGAGGAGGCGAGCAGTACTTC.

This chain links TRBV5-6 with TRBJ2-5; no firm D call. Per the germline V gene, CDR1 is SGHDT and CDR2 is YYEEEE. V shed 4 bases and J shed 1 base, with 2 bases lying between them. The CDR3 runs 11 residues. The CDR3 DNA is TGTGCCAGCAGCACCCAAGAGACCCAGTACTTC. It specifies CASSTQETQYF.

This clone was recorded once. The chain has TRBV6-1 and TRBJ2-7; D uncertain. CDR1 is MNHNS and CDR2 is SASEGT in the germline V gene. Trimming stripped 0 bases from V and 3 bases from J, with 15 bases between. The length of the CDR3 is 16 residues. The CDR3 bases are TGTGCCAGCAGTGAAGCCTCCCGGGCTCCACTCTACGAGCAGTACTTC. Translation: CASSEASRAPLYEQYF.

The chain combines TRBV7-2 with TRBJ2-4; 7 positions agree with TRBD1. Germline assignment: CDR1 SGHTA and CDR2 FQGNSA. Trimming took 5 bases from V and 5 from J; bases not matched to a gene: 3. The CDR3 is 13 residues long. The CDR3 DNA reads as TGTGCCAGCAGCCCCGGACAGGAAAACATTCAGTACTTC. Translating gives CASSPGQENIQYF.

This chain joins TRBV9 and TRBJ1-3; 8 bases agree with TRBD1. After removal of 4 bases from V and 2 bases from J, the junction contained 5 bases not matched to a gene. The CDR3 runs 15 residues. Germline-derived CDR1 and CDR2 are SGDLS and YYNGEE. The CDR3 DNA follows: TGTGCCAGCAGCATTTCGGACAGGGCTGGAAACACCATATATTTT. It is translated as CASSISDRAGNTIYF.

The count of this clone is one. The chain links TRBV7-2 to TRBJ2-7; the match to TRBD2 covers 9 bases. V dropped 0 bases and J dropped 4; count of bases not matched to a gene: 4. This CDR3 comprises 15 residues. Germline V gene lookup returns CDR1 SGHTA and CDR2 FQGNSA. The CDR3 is CASSLASGSIYEQYF. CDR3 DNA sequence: TGTGCCAGCAGCTTAGCTAGCGGGAGCATTTACGAGCAGTACTTC.

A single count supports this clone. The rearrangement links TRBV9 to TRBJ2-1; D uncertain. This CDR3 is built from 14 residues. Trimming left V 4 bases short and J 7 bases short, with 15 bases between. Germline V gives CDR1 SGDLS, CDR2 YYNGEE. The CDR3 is CASSPPPGSNEQFF. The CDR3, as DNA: TGTGCCAGCAGCCCCCCCCCAGGCAGTAATGAGCAGTTCTTC.